The 24 T cell receptor beta chains in this list originate from one sample, sequenced in a study of shared clonotypes between healthy human individuals. The protocol was immunoSEQ multiplex PCR, while the TCRdb copy is restricted to in-frame clones and leaves out a portion. The sample lists roughly 2.5 million clones, about 92% occurring once. The sample was naive CD4+ T cells sorted from blood. As to subset: CD45RA+ positively selected. The receptors stem from a man younger than 35 in good health.

The chain uses TRBV10-2 and TRBJ1-1, with D possibly matching TRBD1 (5 bases). Looked up from germline, CDR1 is WSHSY and CDR2 is SAAADI. Trimming took off 9 bases at V and 1 base at J, with 15 bases between the two ends. This CDR3 region has 14 residues. The CDR3 sequence is CASQERTRNTEAFF. The CDR3 region has the DNA TGCGCCAGTCAAGAACGGACAAGGAACACTGAAGCTTTCTTT.

The V and J genes are TRBV2 and TRBJ2-7, with 11 positions matching TRBD1. The trim removed 0 bases at V and 0 bases at J, leaving 4 bases unmatched. The CDR3 length is 17 residues. Per germline, CDR1 SNHLY and CDR2 FYNNEI. In DNA, the CDR3 is TGTGCCAGCAGTGAAGCGGGAGGGACAGGGGGCTCCTACGAGCAGTACTTC. The encoded protein is CASSEAGGTGGSYEQYF.

This clone was seen just once. The rearrangement joins TRBV6-1 to TRBJ1-5; weak D call: TRBD1 (5 bases). This CDR3 has 17 residues. The V gene lost 0 bases and the J gene lost 1 base, with 13 bases spanning the gap. Looked up from germline, CDR1 is MNHNS and CDR2 is SASEGT. The DNA for the CDR3 is TGTGCCAGCAGTGAAGCCCCGGGGGGTGGGAGCAATCAGCCCCAGCATTTT. Protein product: CASSEAPGGGSNQPQHF.

This chain joins TRBV30 and TRBJ1-4, with 9 bases lining up with TRBD1. This CDR3 contains 15 residues. The germline gives CDR1 GTSNPN, CDR2 SVGIG (reference sequence). Unmatched junction bases numbered 7, after V lost 4 bases and J lost 4 bases. CDR3: CAWMGQGFGNEKLFF. CDR3 sequence (DNA): TGTGCCTGGATGGGACAGGGTTTTGGTAATGAAAAACTGTTTTTT.

This chain uses TRBV4-2 with TRBJ2-4, with D perhaps matching TRBD1 (6 bases). This CDR3 has 15 amino acids. With 0 bases removed from V and 6 bases from J, the gap between germline ends came to 12 bases. Germline assignment: CDR1 LGHNA and CDR2 YNFKEQ. CDR3 region: CASSQDRDILNIQYF. As DNA, the CDR3 is TGTGCCAGCAGCCAAGATCGGGACATCCTAAACATTCAGTACTTC.

The rearrangement joins TRBV6-5 to TRBJ1-2; D ambiguous. The germline V gene encodes CDR1 MNHEY and CDR2 SVGAGI. Trimming cost V 2 bases and J 7 bases, with 14 bases left between them. The CDR3 length is 14 residues. CDR3 DNA: TGTGCCAGCAGTTACGCGGCAGGAGGGCCTGGCTACACCTTC. Translation gives CASSYAAGGPGYTF.

The rearrangement uses TRBV28 and TRBJ2-7; D perhaps matches TRBD1 (6 bases). Germline CDR1 and CDR2: MDHEN and SYDVKM. The CDR3 loop spans 12 amino acids. Trimming removed 5 bases at V and 4 bases at J, with 9 bases between. CDR3 sequence reads: CASSNQGYEQYF. DNA of the CDR3: TGTGCCAGCAGTAACCAGGGGTACGAGCAGTACTTC. The full variable domain, with the rest looked up from reference TRBV28 and TRBJ2-7, is DVKVTQSSRYLVKRTGEKVFLECVQDMDHENMFWYRQDPGLGLRLIYFSYDVKMKEKGDIPEGYSVSREKKERFSLILESASTNQTSMYLCASSNQGYEQYFGPGTRLTVT.

The rearrangement joins TRBV5-4 to TRBJ2-1, with 11 positions matching TRBD2. The germline V gene encodes CDR1 SGHNT and CDR2 YYREEE (reference sequence). V was clipped by 4 bases and J by 3 bases; unmatched bases: 6. The CDR3 spans 16 residues. As DNA, the CDR3 is TGTGCCAGCAGCCCGGCCGGGACTAGCGGCTACAATGAGCAGTTCTTC. Translated: CASSPAGTSGYNEQFF.

V usage is TRBV6-5 and J usage is TRBJ1-3; D call uncertain. Trimming shortened V by 6 bases and J by 5 bases, and 11 bases separated the two germline ends. This CDR3 spans 13 amino acids. Germline V gives CDR1 MNHEY, CDR2 SVGAGI. CDR3 sequence (DNA): TGTGCCAGCAGCGAGCCAGCTAGAAACACCATATATTTT. Encoded protein: CASSEPARNTIYF.

The chain has TRBV7-2 and TRBJ1-2; 8 nucleotides match TRBD1. This CDR3 has 13 amino acids. Per germline, CDR1 SGHTA and CDR2 FQGNSA. Trimming took 5 bases from V and 5 from J; bases not matched to a gene: 4. The DNA for the CDR3 is TGTGCCAGCAGCACCCAGGGGGCTTATGGCTACACCTTC. It specifies CASSTQGAYGYTF.

This chain links TRBV18 with TRBJ2-3; D may correspond to TRBD1 or TRBD2 (5 bases each). Germline-derived CDR1 and CDR2 are KGHSH and LQKENI. V lost 3 bases to trimming and J lost 8 bases, with 9 bases between them. The CDR3 totals 12 residues. The CDR3 reads CASSPGDATQYF. In DNA, the CDR3 is TGTGCCAGCTCACCGGGGGACGCTACGCAGTATTTT.

V usage is TRBV7-2 and J usage is TRBJ2-7; possible D gene TRBD2, 5 bases. This CDR3 spans 16 amino acids. Germline loops: CDR1 SGHTA, CDR2 FQGNSA. Trimming removed 5 bases from V and 7 bases from J, with 24 bases in between. The CDR3 reads CASSPPGTRKTGEQYF. DNA for the CDR3: TGTGCCAGCAGCCCGCCCGGCACTAGGAAAACGGGGGAGCAGTACTTC.

This clone was found once. At the DNA level, this CDR3 is encoded by other sequences in the same sample as well. J is TRBJ2-2 and V is TRBV6-6, with D unclear. Trimming stripped 0 bases from V and 4 bases from J, with 6 bases between. Germline CDR1 MNHNY, CDR2 SVGAGI (reference sequence). The CDR3 has 14 amino acids. The CDR3 coding sequence is TGTGCCAGCAGTTACTCCTCGGGCACCGGGGAGCTGTTTTTT. This translates into CASSYSSGTGELFF.

The J gene is TRBJ1-1, the V gene TRBV28, with 7 positions matching TRBD1. The CDR3 length is 12 residues. Germline V gives CDR1 MDHEN, CDR2 SYDVKM. With V trimmed by 5 bases and J by 3 bases, 0 bases remained unmatched. CDR3 nucleotide sequence: TGTGCCAGCAGTAGGGGGCACACTGAAGCTTTCTTT. Encoded protein: CASSRGHTEAFF.

This chain joins TRBV9 and TRBJ2-2; D is unresolved. Trimming stripped 3 bases from V and 6 bases from J, with 6 bases between. This CDR3 contains 12 residues. Per germline, CDR1 SGDLS and CDR2 YYNGEE. The CDR3 DNA reads TGTGCCAGCAGCGCCACCGCCGGGGAGCTGTTTTTT. Translated: CASSATAGELFF. The full variable domain, its missing parts supplied by reference TRBV9 and TRBJ2-2, is DSGVTQTPKHLITATGQRVTLRCSPRSGDLSVYWYQQSLDQGLQFLIQYYNGEERAKGNILERFSAQQFPDLHSELNLSSLELGDSALYFCASSATAGELFFGEGSRLTVL.

This chain connects TRBV11-2 to TRBJ2-7; a possible D gene is TRBD2 (7 bases). V was cut by 5 bases and J by 5 bases, with 28 bases left in between. Germline V gene sequence: CDR1 SGHAT, CDR2 FQNNGV. The length of the CDR3 is 18 residues. CDR3 sequence (DNA): TGTGCCAGCAGCCTTACCCTGGGGGGGCTTAAGAGCCGAGACGAGCAGTACTTC. As protein: CASSLTLGGLKSRDEQYF.

This chain uses TRBV6-5 with TRBJ2-3; 8 positions agree with TRBD2. The V gene end was trimmed by 8 bases and the J gene end by 4 bases; junction bases not matched to a gene: 8. There are 14 residues in the CDR3. Germline-derived CDR1 and CDR2 are MNHEY and SVGAGI. This CDR3 reads CASRRAGGPDTQYF. CDR3 bases: TGTGCCAGCCGAAGGGCGGGGGGCCCAGATACGCAGTATTTT.

The chain links TRBV4-3 to TRBJ2-5; the D call may be TRBD1 or TRBD2 (5 bases each). The CDR3 loop spans 12 amino acids. V was trimmed by 3 bases and J by 5 bases, leaving 7 bases between them. Germline V gene data show CDR1 as LGHNA and CDR2 as YSLEER. CDR3 residues: CASSQGTETQYF. The CDR3 coding sequence is TGCGCCAGCAGCCAGGGGACGGAGACCCAGTACTTC.

V and J are TRBV7-3 and TRBJ2-2; TRBD2 matches at 13 bases. Germline-derived CDR1 and CDR2 are SGHTA and FQGTGA. This CDR3 region has 17 residues. The V segment lost 5 bases and the J segment 6 bases; nucleotides outside the gene matches: 9. The CDR3 loop is CASSASAGTSGAGELFF. In DNA form, the CDR3 reads TGTGCCAGCAGCGCCTCAGCCGGGACTAGCGGGGCCGGGGAGCTGTTTTTT.

This clone was seen just once. The CDR3 DNA reads as TGTGCCAGCAGCTCGGCGGGGCGGGGGAGGCTGGGATACGAGCAGTACTTC. This sequence encodes CASSSAGRGRLGYEQYF. The chain combines TRBV5-6 with TRBJ2-7; 7 positions agree with TRBD2. Trimming took 3 bases from V and 4 from J; bases not matched to a gene: 16. The CDR3 runs 17 residues. CDR1 SGHDT and CDR2 YYEEEE come from the germline V gene.

The V gene is TRBV11-2, the J gene TRBJ1-2, with D perhaps TRBD1 (6 bases). V lost 1 base, J lost 7 bases, and 13 bases lay in between. This CDR3 spans 14 amino acids. CDR1 and CDR2 from the germline V gene are SGHAT and FQNNGV. In DNA, the CDR3 is TGTGCCAGCAGCTTAGCACAGGGTAAGGGTGGCTACACCTTC. This codes for CASSLAQGKGGYTF.

The chain recombines TRBV4-1 with TRBJ1-4, with D possibly TRBD1 on 5 matching bases. This CDR3 is 19 amino acids long. The germline V gene has CDR1 MGHRA and CDR2 YSYEKL. V lost 2 bases, J lost 1 base, and 20 bases lay in between. CDR3: CASSQSGFVREGTNEKLFF. CDR3 sequence (DNA): TGCGCCAGCAGCCAATCAGGGTTCGTCAGGGAGGGAACTAATGAAAAACTGTTTTTT.

The chain carries TRBV11-2 and TRBJ2-5, with 7 bases lining up with TRBD2. Germline trimming cut 4 bases from V and 5 bases from J; bases unmatched to any gene: 7. The CDR3 length is 14 residues. The V gene's germline CDR1 is SGHAT and CDR2 FQNNGV. This CDR3 is CASSSGGSGETQYF. The CDR3 coding sequence is TGTGCCAGCAGCTCGGGCGGGAGCGGGGAGACCCAGTACTTC.

The rearrangement uses TRBV21-1 and TRBJ2-3; the D call TRBD2 from the table was never checked on the DNA. TRBV21-1 is a pseudogene. CDR3 length: 19 residues. In DNA, the CDR3 is TGTGCCAGCACCCTAAGGGGGGGTACTAGCGGGAGGGCCACAGATACGCAGTATTTT. Protein: CASTLRGGTSGRATDTQYF.